This entry lists 15 T cell receptor beta chains sequenced from one sample in a study of T cells expressing NK-cell markers. No DNA is given; TCRdb re-called the 5' RACE reads and lists each CDR3 protein once. The sample data list about 460,000 distinct CDR3 sequences. The specimen was blood T cells: a sorted CD56 or NKG2C T cell subset, CD4+ or CD8+ T cells, or bulk PBMC T cells (not recorded which). The source is a woman aged 45-59 years in good health.

J is TRBJ1-5 and V is TRBV10-3; as DNA is missing, the TRBD1 call by TCRdb cannot be tested. CDR1 is ENHRY and CDR2 is SYGVKD in the germline V gene. This CDR3 contains 14 residues. The CDR3 loop reads CAISAGGDGQPQHF.

This chain connects TRBV12-3 or TRBV12-4 to TRBJ1-6. This CDR3 is built from 14 residues. The CDR3 spells CASSLISLNSPLHF.

The chain couples TRBV29-1 to TRBJ2-3; TCRdb lists TRBD1, though no DNA is available to test this call. The CDR3 extends over 14 amino acids. Germline assignment: CDR1 SQVTM and CDR2 ANQGSEA. The CDR3 loop is CSVVPGSSTDTQYF.

The V call is TRBV4-1, the J call TRBJ1-3; TCRdb lists TRBD1, though no DNA is available to test this call. This CDR3 comprises 15 residues. Germline-derived CDR1 and CDR2 are MGHRA and YSYEKL. CDR3 sequence: CASSPYGGGGNTIYF.

This rearrangement joins TRBV10-3 to TRBJ2-5. The CDR3 covers 11 residues. The germline V gene has CDR1 ENHRY and CDR2 SYGVKD. The CDR3 spells CAVRAQETQYF.

This sequence joins TRBV12-3 or TRBV12-4 and TRBJ1-1. CDR3 size: 12 residues. CDR3 loop: CAAPEGNTEAFF.

The rearrangement links TRBV2 to TRBJ1-2; TCRdb designates TRBD1, a call that cannot be tested without DNA. The CDR3 covers 13 residues. Germline V gives CDR1 SNHLY, CDR2 FYNNEI. The CDR3 region is CASTIPDKGGYTF.

CDR3 region: CATSRLGGPTGNGNTIYF. The V gene is TRBV15, the J gene TRBJ1-3; the D gene TCRdb calls, TRBD1, cannot be checked with no DNA. The CDR3 is 18 residues long. CDR1 LNHNV and CDR2 YYDKDF come from the germline V gene (reference sequence).

CDR3 sequence: CASSLDVPGANVLTF. This chain connects TRBV5-1 to TRBJ2-6. This CDR3 is 15 amino acids long. Looked up from germline, CDR1 is SGHRS and CDR2 is YFSETQ.

This sequence joins TRBV6-4 and TRBJ1-3; TCRdb reports TRBD1, a call that lacks DNA to check it against. CDR3 size: 15 residues. CDR1 is MRHNA, CDR2 SNTAGT, per germline. CDR3: CASSDHRDSGNTIYF.

The chain carries TRBV30 and TRBJ1-2; TCRdb returns TRBD1, unconfirmable since there is no DNA. CDR1 is GTSNPN, CDR2 SVGIG, per germline (reference sequence). The length of the CDR3 is 13 residues. The CDR3 region is CAWRMQGARGYTF.

The chain combines TRBV29-1 with TRBJ2-2; TCRdb names TRBD2, which stays unverified in the absence of DNA. The CDR3 has 16 residues. CDR1 and CDR2 (germline): SQVTM, ANQGSEA. The CDR3 here is CSVKASGRANTGELFF.

The rearrangement joins TRBV28 to TRBJ2-3; TCRdb gives TRBD2 as the D gene, but with no DNA this cannot be confirmed. Looked up from germline, CDR1 is MDHEN and CDR2 is SYDVKM. This CDR3 has 12 amino acids. CDR3 sequence: CANSGRADTQYF.

The chain carries TRBV24-1 and TRBJ2-2; with no DNA, the TCRdb D assignment of TRBD2 cannot be verified. Germline assignment: CDR1 KGHDR and CDR2 SFDVKD. The CDR3 totals 15 residues. CDR3 sequence: CATSGWSSATGELFF.

V gene TRBV29-1 combines with J gene TRBJ1-4; TCRdb names TRBD1, which stays unverified in the absence of DNA. The CDR3 has 14 amino acids. CDR1 is SQVTM and CDR2 is ANQGSEA in the germline V gene. CDR3 sequence reads: CSVEGGGTNEKLFF.